One T cell receptor (beta chain) is described in this entry. CDR3 length: 13 residues. Unmatched junction bases numbered 3, after V lost 3 bases and J lost 8 bases. Germline CDR1 is SEHNR and CDR2 is FQNEAQ (reference sequence). The data were obtained in a study of blood T cell repertoires in COVID-19. Overall study: Both acute and convalescent COVID-19 samples were obtained from the United States, Italy and Spain.

Some clones are missing from TCRdb's copy, which holds only in-frame ones; the method was immunoSEQ multiplex PCR. The sample has about 320,000 clones, approximately 81% seen once; the top ten hold approximately 1.9%. Individuals aged about 18 to 89 years were recruited from fewer than 30 US areas. Assignment of participants to cohorts was predicated upon participant-reported clinical history. The clonotype comes from a woman aged 25 to 39 who had been exposed to COVID-19. V and J are TRBV7-9 and TRBJ1-1; 10 nucleotides align to TRBD1. Sequencing was carried out using PBMCs or T cells enriched from blood (not recorded which). The CDR3 DNA sequence: TGTGCCAGCAGCTTGGGGACAGGGGAAGAAGCTTTCTTT. It yields the protein CASSLGTGEEAFF.